This T cell receptor (beta chain) comes out of a study of HIV-infected children after antiretroviral therapy interruption. This CDR3 is 15 amino acids long. Looked up from germline, CDR1 is SGHRS and CDR2 is YFSETQ. With 4 bases removed from V and 5 bases from J, the gap between germline ends came to 19 bases. Sample treatment: PENTA 11 planned treatment interruption arm or continuous ART arm. RNA-based 3' RACE libraries used unique molecular identifiers. TCRdb recomputed calls from the 3' RACE reads with MiXCR, one row per CDR3 protein. Among fewer than 50,000 distinct CDR3 sequences listed, 4.3% were seen once. This clonotype was seen many times.

Material: CD45RA+ CD4+ T cells from PBMCs, pooled from several time points, obtained from a donor given antiretroviral therapy, either interrupted or continuous. Subset: naive CD4+ CD45RA+ CD45RO- T cells. The rearrangement links TRBV5-1 to TRBJ2-7; D gene uncertain. This clonotype was sampled from a pool of human donors with HIV. Here the CDR3 reads CASSLDGPDVDEQYF. CDR3 in DNA: TGCGCCAGCAGCCTGGACGGCCCAGATGTGGACGAGCAGTACTTC.